Sequencing of this T cell receptor beta chain was carried out in a study of control samples from healthy donors and cancer patients. Using immunoSEQ multiplex PCR, the repertoire was profiled, and TCRdb retains in-frame clones only, with some absent. The sample records 29,000 or so clones, nearly 90% being singletons. This clone came up once. Trimming pared 4 bases from V and 3 bases from J, leaving 12 bases between. Germline assignment: CDR1 SQVTM and CDR2 ANQGSEA. The CDR3 has 13 amino acids. The sequenced sample was formalin-fixed, paraffin-embedded tissue. The gene calls are TRBV29-1 and TRBJ1-1; maybe TRBD1 (5 bases). This TCR was sampled from a female donor with melanoma. This CDR3 is CSVARDRYTEAFF. CDR3 in DNA: TGCAGCGTTGCCCGGGACCGTTACACTGAAGCTTTCTTT.